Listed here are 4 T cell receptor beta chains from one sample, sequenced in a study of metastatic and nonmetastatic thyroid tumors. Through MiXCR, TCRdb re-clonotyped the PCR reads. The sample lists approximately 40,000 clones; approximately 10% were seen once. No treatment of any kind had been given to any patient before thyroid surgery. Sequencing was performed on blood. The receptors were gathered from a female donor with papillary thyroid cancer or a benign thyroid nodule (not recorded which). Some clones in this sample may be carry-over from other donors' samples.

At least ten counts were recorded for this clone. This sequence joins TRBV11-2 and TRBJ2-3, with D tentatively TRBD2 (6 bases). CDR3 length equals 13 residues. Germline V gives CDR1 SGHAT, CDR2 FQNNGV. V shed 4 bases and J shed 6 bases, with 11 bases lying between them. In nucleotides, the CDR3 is TGTGCCAGCAGCTATGAGCGGGCGGATACGCAGTATTTT. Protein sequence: CASSYERADTQYF.

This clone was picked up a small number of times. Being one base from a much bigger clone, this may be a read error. CDR3 amino acids: CASTQGLSGNTVYF. The CDR3 region has the DNA TGTGCCAGCACCCAGGGCCTCTCTGGAAACACCGTATATTTT. The V gene is TRBV6-2 or TRBV6-3, the J gene TRBJ1-3, with a tentative D call TRBD1 (5 bases). Per germline, CDR1 MNHEY and CDR2 SVGEGT. The CDR3 extends over 14 amino acids.

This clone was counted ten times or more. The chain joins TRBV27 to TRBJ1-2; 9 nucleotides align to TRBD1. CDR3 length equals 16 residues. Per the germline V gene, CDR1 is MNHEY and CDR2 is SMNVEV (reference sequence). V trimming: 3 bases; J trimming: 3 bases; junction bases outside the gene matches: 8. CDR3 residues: CASSFQGTGLDYGYTF. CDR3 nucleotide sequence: TGTGCCAGCAGTTTCCAGGGGACAGGGTTAGACTATGGCTACACCTTC.

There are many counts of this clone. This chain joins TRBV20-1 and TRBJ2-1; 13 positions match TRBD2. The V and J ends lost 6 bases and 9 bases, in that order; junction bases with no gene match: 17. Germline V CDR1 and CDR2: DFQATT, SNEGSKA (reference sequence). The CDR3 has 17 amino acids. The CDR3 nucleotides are TGCAGTGCAATCTCGGGGACTAGCGGGATACGGACGGTTGAGCAGTTCTTC. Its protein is CSAISGTSGIRTVEQFF.